This paragraph reports one T cell receptor (beta chain). Only one count was recorded for this clone. This clone's antigen is unknown. No per-base quality is available; no much larger clone lies one base away. Library construction relied on the immunoSEQ multiplex PCR assay. For the multiplex PCR, a mixture combining 60 forward primers for TCR Vbeta segments and 13 reverse primers for TCR Jbeta segments was used. The CDR3 region of rearranged TCR beta genes was amplified from genomic DNA by a multiplex PCR assay. On the Illumina HiSeq System, the amplified TCR beta libraries were sequenced as 87-base-pair reads. Regarding the original processing steps: A later analysis tallied around 80 million unique TCR beta chains across the 640 or so repertoires, and some 12 million of those chains were shared by two or more donors. Raw reads were error-corrected and collapsed into unique sequences by a nearest-neighbor algorithm in which closely related sequences were merged to remove PCR and sequencing errors. V, D and J gene segments were assigned by aligning CDR3 sequences to IMGT reference sequences. For a sequence to be retained, a match of at least six nucleotides to both a V gene segment and a J gene segment was required. Rearrangements were classified as productive when the CDR3 lacked stop codons and remained in frame with V and J, and all other rearrangements were classified as non-productive. Following IMGT convention, CDR3 was defined as the stretch from the second conserved V-encoded cysteine up to the conserved J-encoded phenylalanine. The earlier analysis of about 610 of the donors excluded sequences that lacked an unambiguous match to a single V gene segment. In an earlier analysis of around 600 of the donors, V segments were called functional above 56.7% productive rearrangements and were called segregating when the between-donor standard deviation exceeded 5%. A statistical classification framework was built to diagnose cytomegalovirus status from the catalog of TCR beta chain sequences. In a later analysis, TCR nucleotide sequences were compared against IMGT/GENE-DB human TR gene sequences so that V and J genes could be assigned. Using the TCRdist pipeline, a later analysis assigned CDR3 sequences along with most-parsimonious VDJ recombination scenarios. A later analysis defined each TCR beta chain by its CDR3 amino acid sequence plus V-gene family, and excluded reads lacking a unique V-gene family. To address suspected cross-contamination and a sequencing artifact, a later analysis removed several hundred highly shared, low-generation-probability nucleotide sequences. In a later analysis, a clonal expansion index for each public chain was calculated from normalized within-repertoire ranks of inferred template counts. A later analysis computed generation probabilities with a VDJ recombination model fitted to out-of-frame rearrangements, and checked the results against IGoR. A later analysis scored TCR-TCR, TCR-HLA and TCR-CMV co-occurrence with hypergeometric tests, applying a repertoire-size bias correction to TCR pairs. To estimate false discovery rates, a later analysis permuted the HLA or CMV assignments 20 times. In a later analysis, co-occurring TCRs were grouped using DBSCAN, with TCRdist sequence similarity added in when clustering inside HLA-allele-positive subsets. For co-occurrence clustering, repertoires with fewer than 30,000 or more than 120,000 public chains were excluded, along with about five repertoires with anomalous nucleotide sharing. Entries here come from immuneACCESS through TCRdb and include only in-frame sequences with V and J called. Some clones fail to appear in such tables; in the studies checked, an unresolved V gene covers under half of the shortfall, and the cause of the remainder is unknown. The D gene and trimming were derived from the DNA, and the V and J assignments and clone size from that table. The sample table records 140,000 or so clones; roughly three quarters of these occur just once. The ten top clones hold roughly 2% of the sample.

In total, roughly 670 healthy bone marrow donors made up the cohort. At the time of sampling, every cohort member was nominally healthy, though immune exposures that went unrecorded were likely present. The donor was CMV seronegative and was included in the group of 352 seronegative cohort members. Every donor gave a peripheral blood sample, and the peripheral blood mononuclear cells from that sample were used for TCR beta sequencing. The Qiagen DNeasy Blood Extraction Kit was used to extract genomic DNA from the blood cell samples. This sample is drawn from a study of cytomegalovirus exposure and HLA in healthy donors (dated by TCRdb to about 2017). For context, the study as a whole: According to an earlier analysis of around 600 of the donors, about 179 million T cells yielded 95 million to 140 million unique TCR beta sequences and less than 300 Gb of sequence data. The number of donors typed differed by locus, with about 620-630 for A, B, C, DRB1 and DQB1, about 500 for DQA1, 600 to 610 for DPA1, and 472 for DPB1. In the later analysis, no new phenotypic data were used to find candidate immune exposures; instead, reliance was placed on TCR beta sequences and their occurrence across donors. Of the roughly 390 genotyped donors, over 65% fell in the genetic ancestry cluster associated with self-reported Caucasian donors. To decide whether each TCR beta V gene segment behaved as functional or pseudogenic, an earlier analysis of some 570 of the donors relied on high-throughput TCR beta sequencing. A later genetic analysis used genome-wide SNP genotypes for about 60% of the roughly 700 donors, treating that subset as a discovery cohort. In a later analysis, previously published TCR beta repertoires from 666 donors were re-analyzed and high-resolution HLA genotyping was added so that TCR occurrence patterns could be studied. All discovery cohort repertoires had been generated using a single sequencing platform. To predict cytomegalovirus infection status, the study brought together high-throughput TCR immunosequencing, statistical association of individual TCRs with disease status, and machine learning. Donor age, sex, ethnicity and CMV serostatus were compiled alongside the repertoire data. Using immunosequencing, the study profiled T cell repertoires from fewer than 850 subjects and related those repertoires to cytomegalovirus serostatus. Several DR-DQ haplotypes were handled as single units for association and clustering because linkage in the cohort was strong. Across around 400 genotyped donors of the cohort, an average of approximately 240,000 unique TCR beta nucleotide sequences per donor were sequenced, and roughly a sixth of those sequences were non-productive. Both class I and class II loci were covered by HLA typing, at four-digit resolution. A separate validation cohort of 100 to 150 different subjects was used in addition to the roughly 670-subject first cohort. The study aimed to test whether cataloging public T cell receptors could reveal signatures of past pathogen exposure. About 300 gigabases of sequencing data and approximately 92 million unique TCR sequences made up an early release that covered 500 to 650 HLA-typed donors.

As encoded in the germline V gene, CDR1 is MDHEN while CDR2 is SYDVKM. The CDR3 contains 14 residues, cysteine and phenylalanine counted. Left in the record is the CDR3 DNA by itself, 42 bases read in frame from the first base. V and J are trimmed by 7 bases and 4 bases, and the gene matches miss 8 bases of the junction. Findings and caveats that apply to the study as a whole: Because HLA typing was missing for some donors at each locus, association tests included only the typed subset. The 87-base-pair reads could not distinguish some IMGT-functional V segments, including TRBV6-2 and TRBV6-3, so those segments were excluded. A later analysis reported that several top co-occurrence clusters appeared linked to parvovirus B19, influenza, CMV and Epstein-Barr virus. Immune exposure information for the cohort was limited to CMV serostatus. Compared with the roughly 670-donor mean, donors in an Asian-associated ancestry cluster had fewer N-insertions in productive TCRs, according to a later genetic analysis. Three of the identified cytomegalovirus-associated TCR beta chains were confirmed in vitro to be specific for cytomegalovirus antigens. Only TCR beta chains were sequenced in this cohort, and the absence of alpha or paired-chain data limited detectable features. Because counts were too low, about 18 rarely observed V segments, including chromosome 9 orphons, were left out of the earlier analysis of a few hundred of the donors. The classifier was reported to diagnose cytomegalovirus status with high specificity and sensitivity in both the original cohort and the validation cohort. A further reported finding was that TCR beta sequences accurately predicted the HLA-A and HLA-B alleles for most subjects in the first cohort. A cluster of highly shared sequence variants was judged likely to represent a technical artifact of the sequencing pipeline. In a later analysis, over 15,000 TCR beta sequences were associated with specific HLA alleles at a false discovery rate of 0.05. The study listed 150 to 200 TCR beta chains as associated with cytomegalovirus. An association between a missense DCLRE1C variant and V-gene and J-gene trimming of TCR beta chains was found in a later genetic analysis and replicated in an independent cohort. According to the authors, the approach could potentially be generalized to other disease states and immunological phenotypes. In an earlier analysis of roughly 500 of the donors, most TCR beta V segments appeared in productive rearrangements about 87% or about 30% of the time, broadly matching IMGT annotations. In a later analysis, TCR association rates were found to vary across HLA loci, with the most associated TCRs seen for DRB1 alleles and the fewest for HLA-C alleles. In a later analysis, HLA-associated TCR beta chains were found to be more clonally expanded and to have lower generation probabilities than equally common non-associated chains. Correlated functional status among segregating V segments might be attributable to linkage disequilibrium, but an unknown experimental factor could not be ruled out. When HLA alleles, especially DR and DQ, strongly co-occurred, attributing TCR associations to individual alleles was difficult. Most CMV-associated TCR beta chains appeared to be HLA-restricted in a later analysis, and the HLA associations seemed to be driven largely by CMV exposure. Presence/absence analyses assumed roughly uniform sequencing depth across donors, an assumption that may not hold. Most TCR sequences were seen in very few donors, while some public TCRs were found in many individuals.

Sequenced: PBMCs. This clonotype was obtained from a woman between 35 and 50 years old in good health and CMV-seronegative. The chain was built from TRBV28 and TRBJ1-2, with 8 bases matching TRBD1. The nucleotide sequence is given as TGTGCCAGCACCCTTGGACAGGGCCGCTATGGCTACACCTTC. This sequence encodes CASTLGQGRYGYTF.